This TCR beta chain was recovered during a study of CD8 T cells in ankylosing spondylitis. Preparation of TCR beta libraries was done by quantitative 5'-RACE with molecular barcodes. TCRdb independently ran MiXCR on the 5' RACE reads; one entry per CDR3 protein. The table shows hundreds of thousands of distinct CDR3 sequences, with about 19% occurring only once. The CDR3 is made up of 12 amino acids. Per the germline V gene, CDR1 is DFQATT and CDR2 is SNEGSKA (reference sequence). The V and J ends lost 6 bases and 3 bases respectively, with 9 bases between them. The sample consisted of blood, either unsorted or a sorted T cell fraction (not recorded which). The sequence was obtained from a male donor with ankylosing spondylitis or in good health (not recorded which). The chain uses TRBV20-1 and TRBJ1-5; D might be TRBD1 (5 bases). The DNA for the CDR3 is TGCAGTGCCATCAGGGTCAATCAGCCCCAGCATTTT. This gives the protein CSAIRVNQPQHF.